The source of this TCR beta chain is a study of blood T cell repertoires in COVID-19. This table comes from immunoSEQ multiplex PCR, and its TCRdb copy is limited to in-frame clones, with some not included. This sample has over 250,000 clones, with roughly nine tenths found just once. V gave up 7 bases and J gave up 8 bases, with 26 bases separating them. The CDR3 covers 16 residues. Germline V lookup: CDR1 MNHNY, CDR2 SVGAGI (reference sequence). V gene TRBV6-6 combines with J gene TRBJ1-2; D possibly corresponds to TRBD1 (5 bases). The specimen was peripheral blood. The TCR sequence derives from a man aged 35-49 years who had recovered from COVID-19. In nucleotides, the CDR3 is TGTGCCAGCACTCAAACCGGGCTTTCGGGGGGATTCGGCTACACCTTC. Its translation: CASTQTGLSGGFGYTF.